These 16 T cell receptor beta chains were all obtained from the same sample, sequenced in a study of blood T cell repertoires in COVID-19. TCRdb keeps only in-frame clones here, not all; method: immunoSEQ multiplex PCR. The sample lists 150,000 or so clones, approximately 85% seen once, with roughly 5% in the top ten. The material sequenced was peripheral blood. Receptors originate from a woman aged 45 to 65 with COVID-19, enrolled during active disease.

This chain joins TRBV3-1 (or the pseudogene TRBV3-2) and TRBJ2-1; 10 bases agree with TRBD2. The CDR3 runs 16 residues. Trimming removed 0 bases from V and 7 bases from J; junction bases left unmatched: 6. Germline lookup yields CDR1 LGHDT and CDR2 YNNKEL (reference sequence). The CDR3 region is CASSQDLSSGGNEQFF. The CDR3 DNA reads as TGTGCCAGCAGCCAAGATTTGTCTAGCGGGGGAAATGAGCAGTTCTTC.

The chain is built from TRBV2 and TRBJ2-5; 7 nucleotides align to TRBD1. J lost 5 bases, V lost 4 bases, and 10 bases had no gene match. Germline CDR1 SNHLY, CDR2 FYNNEI. CDR3 length equals 15 residues. As DNA, the CDR3 is TGTGCCAGCAGTGTTCGACAGACAGGGATGGAGACCCAGTACTTC. Protein product: CASSVRQTGMETQYF.

This clone came up once. The CDR3 protein is CASSQGRGAHSDTQYF. DNA of the CDR3: TGCGCCAGCAGCCAAGGACGCGGGGCTCATTCCGATACGCAGTATTTT. The J gene is TRBJ2-3, the V gene TRBV4-3; tentatively, D is TRBD2 (6 bases). The CDR3 covers 16 residues. Germline CDR1 reads LGHNA; CDR2 reads YSLEER. Trimming took 1 base from V and 6 from J, leaving 17 bases between them.

This clone has only one observation. This chain joins TRBV5-1 and TRBJ2-3, with 8 bases that match TRBD2. V lost 2 bases and J lost 0; bases outside the gene matches: 2. The CDR3 totals 15 residues. Germline CDR1 and CDR2: SGHRS and YFSETQ. The CDR3, as DNA: TGCGCCAGCAGCTTCGGGGGGGCTAGCACAGATACGCAGTATTTT. It encodes CASSFGGASTDTQYF.

The CDR3 DNA reads as TGTGCCACCAGCAGAGATGGGGTGCGGCGGGGGGGACGCACAGATACGCAGTATTTT. It is translated as CATSRDGVRRGGRTDTQYF. V is TRBV15 and J is TRBJ2-3; 9 bases align to TRBD2. The germline V gene has CDR1 LNHNV and CDR2 YYDKDF (reference sequence). The CDR3 is 19 amino acids. After removal of 0 bases from V and 1 base from J, the junction contained 11 bases not matched to a gene.

The chain recombines TRBV4-1 with TRBJ2-1, with 14 bases matching TRBD2. The CDR3 has 15 amino acids. Germline loops: CDR1 MGHRA, CDR2 YSYEKL. The ends lost 1 base at V and 12 bases at J; junction bases unmatched: 5. The CDR3 loop reads CASSQVTSGGVGQFF. Here the CDR3 DNA reads TGCGCCAGCAGCCAAGTGACTAGCGGGGGGGTCGGGCAGTTCTTC.

J is TRBJ1-4 and V is TRBV3-1 (or the pseudogene TRBV3-2); no firm D call. Germline V gene lookup returns CDR1 LGHDT and CDR2 YNNKEL (reference sequence). V gave up 2 bases and J gave up 5 bases, with 3 bases separating them. The CDR3 is made up of 12 amino acids. The CDR3 region has the DNA TGTGCCAGCAGCCAACCAAATGAAAAACTGTTTTTT. Its protein is CASSQPNEKLFF.

CDR3: CASSGIEGTEAFF. The CDR3 region has the DNA TGTGCCAGCAGTGGTATCGAGGGTACTGAAGCTTTCTTT. This sequence joins TRBV2 and TRBJ1-1; D unresolved. Germline-derived CDR1 and CDR2 are SNHLY and FYNNEI. The CDR3 runs to 13 residues. With 4 bases removed from V and 5 bases from J, the gap between germline ends came to 11 bases.

The chain combines TRBV6-5 with TRBJ2-7; 7 nucleotides match TRBD1. Germline lookup yields CDR1 MNHEY and CDR2 SVGAGI. V lost 4 bases and J lost 4; bases outside the gene matches: 7. The CDR3 extends over 14 amino acids. As DNA, the CDR3 is TGTGCCAGCAGTTCCACAGGGGACCTATACGAGCAGTACTTC. Translated: CASSSTGDLYEQYF.

The gene calls are TRBV30 and TRBJ1-2, with 9 bases aligning to TRBD1. Germline V gene sequence: CDR1 GTSNPN, CDR2 SVGIG (reference sequence). This CDR3 is 13 amino acids long. V was clipped by 3 bases and J by 4 bases; unmatched bases: 3. CDR3 nucleotides: TGTGCCTGGAGAACAGGGGGCAGCTATGGCTACACCTTC. This translates into CAWRTGGSYGYTF. The whole variable domain, filled in from reference TRBV30 and TRBJ1-2, reads SQTIHQWPATLVQPVGSPLSLECTVEGTSNPNLYWYRQAAGRGLQLLFYSVGIGQISSEVPQNLSASRPQDRQFILSSKKLLLSDSGFYLCAWRTGGSYGYTFGSGTRLTVV.

CDR3 loop: CAWSMAGLGLASPDTQYF. In nucleotides, the CDR3 is TGTGCCTGGAGTATGGCCGGGTTGGGACTAGCGAGCCCAGATACGCAGTATTTT. V gene TRBV30 combines with J gene TRBJ2-3, with TRBD2 identical over 10 bases. With 2 bases clipped from V and 4 bases from J, the junction kept 15 bases outside the gene matches. Looked up from germline, CDR1 is GTSNPN and CDR2 is SVGIG (reference sequence). This CDR3 has 18 residues.

The rearrangement links TRBV7-9 to TRBJ2-1, with a weak D call TRBD1 (5 bases). CDR3 length: 15 residues. Germline CDR1 is SEHNR and CDR2 is FQNEAQ (reference sequence). V was trimmed by 5 bases and J by 0 bases, leaving 11 bases between them. The CDR3 DNA reads as TGTGCCAGCAGCCCGGACATCCTCTCCTACAATGAGCAGTTCTTC. It specifies CASSPDILSYNEQFF. The full variable domain, completed using reference TRBV7-9 and TRBJ2-1, is DTGVSQNPRHKITKRGQNVTFRCDPISEHNRLYWYRQTLGQGPEFLTYFQNEAQLEKSRLLSDRFSAERPKGSFSTLEIQRTEQGDSAMYLCASSPDILSYNEQFFGPGTRLTVL.

This sequence joins TRBV7-9 and TRBJ2-1, with a weak D call TRBD1 (6 bases). Germline V gives CDR1 SEHNR, CDR2 FQNEAQ (reference sequence). Deletions cut 3 bases from V and 9 bases from J, with 18 bases between. The CDR3 consists of 15 residues. CDR3 nucleotide sequence: TGTGCCAGCAGCTTGACCCGCACAGGGCTCGTTGAGCAGTTCTTC. Its protein is CASSLTRTGLVEQFF.

The J gene is TRBJ2-7, the V gene TRBV28; TRBD1 matches 9 bases. Germline lookup yields CDR1 MDHEN and CDR2 SYDVKM. V lost 6 bases and J lost 6; bases outside the gene matches: 12. The length of the CDR3 is 15 residues. CDR3 coding DNA: TGTGCCAGCAGCTCACCGGGACAGGGCTCCCTCGAGCAGTACTTC. Amino acid sequence: CASSSPGQGSLEQYF.

This clone was seen only a few times. The V and J genes are TRBV28 and TRBJ2-2; TRBD2 aligns across 7 bases. The CDR3 is 16 residues long. Germline V gene lookup returns CDR1 MDHEN and CDR2 SYDVKM. V trimming: 4 bases; J trimming: 1 base; junction bases outside the gene matches: 6. As DNA, the CDR3 is TGTGCCAGCAGTTCATCTAGCGGACTGAACACCGGGGAGCTGTTTTTT. Its protein is CASSSSSGLNTGELFF.

The genes are TRBV7-2 and TRBJ2-1, with 11 bases identical to TRBD2. The CDR3 covers 15 residues. CDR1 is SGHTA and CDR2 is FQGNSA in the germline V gene. V shed 5 bases and J 6 bases; nucleotides not matched to a gene: 6. Here the CDR3 reads CASSPASGGRNEQFF. The CDR3 DNA is TGTGCCAGCAGCCCGGCTAGCGGGGGGCGCAATGAGCAGTTCTTC.